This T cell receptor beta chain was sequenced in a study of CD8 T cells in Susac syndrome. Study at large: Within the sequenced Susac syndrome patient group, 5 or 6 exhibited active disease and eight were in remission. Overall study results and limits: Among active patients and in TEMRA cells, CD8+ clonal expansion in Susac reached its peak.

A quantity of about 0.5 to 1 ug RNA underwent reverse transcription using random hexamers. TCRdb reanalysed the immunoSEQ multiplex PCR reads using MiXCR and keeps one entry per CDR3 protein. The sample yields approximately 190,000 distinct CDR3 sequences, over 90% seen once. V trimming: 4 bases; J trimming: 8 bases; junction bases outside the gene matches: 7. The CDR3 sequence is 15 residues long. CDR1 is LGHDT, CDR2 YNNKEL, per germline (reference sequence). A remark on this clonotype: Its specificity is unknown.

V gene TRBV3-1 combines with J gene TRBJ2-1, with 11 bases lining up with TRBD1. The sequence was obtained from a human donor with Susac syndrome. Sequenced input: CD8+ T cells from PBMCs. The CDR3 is CASSRWDRGADEQFF. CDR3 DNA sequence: TGTGCCAGCAGCCGATGGGACAGGGGGGCCGATGAGCAGTTCTTC.